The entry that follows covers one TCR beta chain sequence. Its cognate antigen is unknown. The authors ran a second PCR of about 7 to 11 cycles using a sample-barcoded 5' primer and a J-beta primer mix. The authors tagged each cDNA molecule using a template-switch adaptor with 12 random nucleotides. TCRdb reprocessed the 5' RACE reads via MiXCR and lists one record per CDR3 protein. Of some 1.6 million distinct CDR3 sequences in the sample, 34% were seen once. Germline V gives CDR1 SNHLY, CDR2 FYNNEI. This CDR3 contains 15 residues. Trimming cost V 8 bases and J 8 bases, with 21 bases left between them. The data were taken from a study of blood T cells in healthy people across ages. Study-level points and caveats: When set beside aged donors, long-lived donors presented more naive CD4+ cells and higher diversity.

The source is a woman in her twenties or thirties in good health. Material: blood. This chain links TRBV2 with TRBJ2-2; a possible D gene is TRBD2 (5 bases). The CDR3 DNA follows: TGTGCCAGCCAGAACCCCGGGGAAGTTACTGGGGAGCTGTTTTTT. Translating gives CASQNPGEVTGELFF. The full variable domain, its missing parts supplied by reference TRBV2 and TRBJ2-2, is EPEVTQTPSHQVTQMGQEVILRCVPISNHLYFYWYRQILGQKVEFLVSFYNNEISEKSEIFDDQFSVERPDGSNFTLKIRSTKLEDSAMYFCASQNPGEVTGELFFGEGSRLTVL.